This T cell receptor beta chain was documented in a study of blood T cell repertoires in COVID-19. In the study overall: Italy, Spain and the United States were the sources of the convalescent and acute COVID-19 samples.

Original processing methods: Reference gene primer amplification gave estimated nucleated cell counts. Data came from immunoSEQ multiplex PCR; TCRdb stores just in-frame clones and leaves some out. From that table come the V and J calls and clone size; the DNA was used to work out D and trimming. This table holds roughly 70,000 clones, about 90% found once. This CDR3 comprises 15 residues. Trimming stripped 5 bases from V and 9 bases from J, with 20 bases between. Germline CDR1 is MNHEY and CDR2 is SMNVEV (reference sequence). The origin of this receptor is a woman older than 75 with active COVID-19. This chain links TRBV27 with TRBJ1-5, with D possibly being TRBD1 (6 bases). Sequencing was carried out using peripheral blood. The CDR3 protein is CASSQLAGGGGPQHF. The CDR3 bases are TGTGCCAGCAGTCAATTGGCGGGGGGCGGAGGGCCCCAGCATTTT.